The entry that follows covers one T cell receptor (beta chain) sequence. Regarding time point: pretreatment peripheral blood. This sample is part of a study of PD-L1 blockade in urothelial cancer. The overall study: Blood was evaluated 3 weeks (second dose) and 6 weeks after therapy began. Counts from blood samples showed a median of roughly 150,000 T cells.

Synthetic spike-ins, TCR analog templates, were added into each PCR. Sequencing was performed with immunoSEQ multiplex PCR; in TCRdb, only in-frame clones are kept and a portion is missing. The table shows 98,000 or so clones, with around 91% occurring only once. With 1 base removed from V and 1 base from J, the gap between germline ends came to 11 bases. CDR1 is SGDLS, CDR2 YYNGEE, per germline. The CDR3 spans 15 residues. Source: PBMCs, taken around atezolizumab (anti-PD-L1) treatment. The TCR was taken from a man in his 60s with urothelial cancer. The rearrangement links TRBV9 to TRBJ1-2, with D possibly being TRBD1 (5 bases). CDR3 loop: CASSVSGVGNYGYTF. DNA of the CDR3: TGTGCCAGCAGCGTATCGGGGGTCGGTAACTATGGCTACACCTTC.